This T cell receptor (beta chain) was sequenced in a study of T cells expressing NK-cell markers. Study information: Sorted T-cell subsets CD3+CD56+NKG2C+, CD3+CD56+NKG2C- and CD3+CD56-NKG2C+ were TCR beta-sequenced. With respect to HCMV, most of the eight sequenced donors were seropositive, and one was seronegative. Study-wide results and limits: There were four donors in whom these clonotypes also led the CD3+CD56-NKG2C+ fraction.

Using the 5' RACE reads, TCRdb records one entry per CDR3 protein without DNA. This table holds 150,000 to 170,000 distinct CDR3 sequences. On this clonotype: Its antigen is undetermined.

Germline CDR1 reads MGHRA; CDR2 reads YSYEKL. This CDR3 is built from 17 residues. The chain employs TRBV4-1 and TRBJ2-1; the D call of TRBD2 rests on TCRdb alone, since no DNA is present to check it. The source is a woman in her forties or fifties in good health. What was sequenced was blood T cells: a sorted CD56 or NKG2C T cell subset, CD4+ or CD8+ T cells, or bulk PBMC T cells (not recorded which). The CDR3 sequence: CASSQEWGLAEFDEQFF.